One and the same sample provided the 3 T cell receptor beta chains below, sequenced in a study of graft-versus-host responses after intestinal transplantation (dated by TCRdb to 2020 to 2023). The time point label, read with the paper, signifies: cells obtained before transplantation from donor or recipient. For these TCRs, the target antigens are not known. The library came from the immunoSEQ multiplex PCR assay. TCRdb retrieved this table from immuneACCESS and kept in-frame rearrangements only. Not all clones are present; in checked studies, unresolved V genes account for under half, and no reason is known for the remainder. In this sample the table shows about 73,000 clones, around 90% of which occur a single time. Together, the top ten hold about 4.2% of the sample. Material: unstimulated CD8+ T cells sorted from spleen or lymph node cells, obtained before transplant. These receptors were collected from a human donor who was the organ donor for an intestinal transplant.

The gene calls are TRBV6-6 and TRBJ2-3; 7 bases are shared with TRBD2. Germline loops: CDR1 MNHNY, CDR2 SVGAGI (reference sequence). The trim removed 9 bases at V and 0 bases at J, leaving 3 bases unmatched. The CDR3 runs 13 residues. DNA for the CDR3: TGTGCCAGTGGGGGAGGGAGCACAGATACGCAGTATTTT. It translates to CASGGGSTDTQYF.

This clone is a singleton in its sample. The chain uses TRBV29-1 and TRBJ2-3; D gene ambiguous. The V gene lost 2 bases and the J gene lost 6 bases, with 12 bases spanning the gap. In germline, CDR1 is SQVTM, CDR2 ANQGSEA. The length of the CDR3 is 13 residues. The chain's CDR3 is CSVELFAGDTQYF. CDR3 DNA: TGCAGCGTTGAACTCTTCGCCGGGGATACGCAGTATTTT.

The V gene is TRBV10-2, the J gene TRBJ2-3; 15 bases agree with TRBD2. Germline-derived CDR1 and CDR2 are WSHSY and SAAADI. The V and J ends lost 2 bases and 5 bases, in that order; junction bases with no gene match: 5. The length of the CDR3 is 17 residues. CDR3 amino acids: CASSERTSGGVLDTQYF. DNA for the CDR3: TGCGCCAGCAGTGAGCGGACTAGCGGGGGGGTTTTAGATACGCAGTATTTT.